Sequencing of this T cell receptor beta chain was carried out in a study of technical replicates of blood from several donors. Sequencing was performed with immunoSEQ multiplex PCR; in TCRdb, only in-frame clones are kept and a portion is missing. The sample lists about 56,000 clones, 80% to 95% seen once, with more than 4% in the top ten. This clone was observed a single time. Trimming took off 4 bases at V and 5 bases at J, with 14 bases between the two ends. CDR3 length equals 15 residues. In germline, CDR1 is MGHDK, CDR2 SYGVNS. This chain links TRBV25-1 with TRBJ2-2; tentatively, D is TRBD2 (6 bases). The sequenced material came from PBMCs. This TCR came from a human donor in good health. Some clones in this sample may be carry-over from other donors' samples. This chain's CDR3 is CASSVRLAMTGELFF. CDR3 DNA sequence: TGTGCCAGCAGTGTCCGGCTAGCGATGACCGGGGAGCTGTTTTTT.